The 23 T cell receptor beta chains listed next were all sequenced from one sample in a study of T cells in Graves' hyperthyroidism and ophthalmopathy. TCR beta CDR3 sequences were amplified from RNA transcripts. The TCR CDR3 first-round RT-PCR relied on the HTBI primer set. TCRdb independently ran MiXCR on the multiplex PCR reads; one entry per CDR3 protein. Of some 460,000 distinct CDR3 sequences in the sample, about 15% were seen once. Input material: blood. Receptors were obtained from a woman younger than 35 with Graves' hyperthyroidism.

The rearrangement joins TRBV2 to TRBJ1-5; tentatively, D is TRBD1 (5 bases). In germline, CDR1 is SNHLY, CDR2 FYNNEI. The CDR3 totals 13 residues. Between the trimmed V and J ends, which lost 8 bases and 7 bases, there was a span of 15 bases. CDR3 residues: CASGYRGGQPQHF. The CDR3 DNA follows: TGTGCCAGCGGGTATAGGGGCGGACAGCCCCAGCATTTT.

This clonotype was observed many times. This chain links TRBV20-1 with TRBJ2-5; D could derive from TRBD1 or TRBD2 (5 bases each). Per germline, CDR1 DFQATT and CDR2 SNEGSKA (reference sequence). The CDR3 sequence is 12 residues long. V gave up 3 bases and J gave up 3 bases, with 8 bases separating them. This CDR3 reads CSASGAEETQYF. The CDR3 nucleotides are TGCAGTGCTAGCGGGGCAGAAGAGACCCAGTACTTC.

For this clonotype: A much larger clonotype is one base distant, so this may be a read error. This chain uses TRBV28 with TRBJ1-1, with 8 bases matching TRBD1. The CDR3 runs to 12 residues. Per the germline V gene, CDR1 is MDHEN and CDR2 is SYDVKM. The CDR3 loop is CAGSGNRGDAFF. The CDR3 region has the DNA TGTGCCGGCAGCGGCAACAGGGGGGACGCTTTCTTT.

This clonotype was seen repeatedly, ten times or more. This rearrangement joins TRBV12-3 or TRBV12-4 to TRBJ1-5, with 9 positions matching TRBD1. Losses at the gene ends were 6 bases for V and 1 base for J; bases not matched to a gene: 7. The CDR3 runs 16 residues. The CDR3 coding sequence is TGTGCCAGCAGCGGGACAGGGCGAAGGAGCAATCAGCCCCAGCATTTT. Translating gives CASSGTGRRSNQPQHF.

This clonotype was recorded at least ten times. This chain uses TRBV5-1 with TRBJ2-3, with D maybe TRBD2 (5 bases). V was pared by 3 bases and J by 1 base, with 12 bases between. The CDR3 has 15 residues. Per germline, CDR1 SGHRS and CDR2 YFSETQ. This chain's CDR3 is CASSSLDGGTDTQYF. CDR3 nucleotide sequence: TGCGCCAGCAGCTCCCTCGACGGGGGCACAGATACGCAGTATTTT.

The rearrangement joins TRBV5-6 to TRBJ2-5; 12 bases match TRBD2. The CDR3 loop spans 15 amino acids. Germline lookup yields CDR1 SGHDT and CDR2 YYEEEE. V dropped 4 bases and J dropped 4; count of bases not matched to a gene: 5. CDR3 sequence: CASSRPGLAGETQYF. CDR3 sequence (DNA): TGTGCCAGCAGCCGACCGGGACTAGCGGGAGAGACCCAGTACTTC.

In this sample, this clonotype turned up many times. This chain connects TRBV2 to TRBJ2-7; D remains unclear. The length of the CDR3 is 15 residues. Germline CDR1 and CDR2: SNHLY and FYNNEI. V shed 5 bases and J shed 1 base, with 15 bases lying between them. The CDR3 protein is CASSRSISRSYEQYF. Here the CDR3 DNA reads TGTGCCAGCAGTAGGTCGATTTCTCGATCCTACGAGCAGTACTTC.

This clonotype was observed a handful of times. The chain combines TRBV9 with TRBJ2-2; a possible D gene is TRBD1 (5 bases). V lost 2 bases and J lost 7, with 12 bases in between. There are 14 residues in the CDR3. CDR1 SGDLS and CDR2 YYNGEE come from the germline V gene. Here the CDR3 DNA reads TGTGCCAGCAGCGTGCAGGGTGGTAGCGGGGAGCTGTTTTTT. It translates to CASSVQGGSGELFF.

This clonotype was picked up many times. The genes are TRBV6-1 and TRBJ2-7; D is unclear. Looked up from germline, CDR1 is MNHNS and CDR2 is SASEGT. CDR3 length: 12 residues. V lost 6 bases and J 5 bases, leaving 11 bases between the germline ends. CDR3 DNA sequence: TGTGCCAGCAGCAATCTCCTCCACGAGCAGTACTTC. Translating it yields CASSNLLHEQYF.

This clonotype was detected ten times or more. The rearrangement joins TRBV5-8 to TRBJ2-1; the match to TRBD2 covers 10 bases. V lost 3 bases to trimming and J lost 6 bases; unmatched junction nucleotides: 6. The length of the CDR3 is 15 residues. Germline V gives CDR1 SGHTS, CDR2 YDEGEE. The CDR3: CASSSPLAGFNEQFF. In DNA, the CDR3 is TGTGCCAGCAGCTCGCCACTAGCGGGATTCAATGAGCAGTTCTTC.

This clonotype was counted only a few times. The chain carries TRBV6-1 and TRBJ1-5; D may be TRBD1 (6 bases). The V end was cut by 6 bases, the J end by 7 bases, with 22 bases between. CDR1 and CDR2 from the germline V gene are MNHNS and SASEGT. The CDR3 contains 16 residues. The CDR3 DNA reads TGTGCCAGCAGACCTACAGGGAAGAGAGGCGGGCAGCCCCAGCATTTT. This encodes CASRPTGKRGGQPQHF.

This clonotype was observed many times. The chain links TRBV12-3 or TRBV12-4 to TRBJ1-5, with no clear D. V lost 7 bases and J 5 bases, leaving 9 bases between the germline ends. The CDR3 extends over 12 amino acids. CDR3 amino acids: CASTYGDQPQHF. CDR3 DNA sequence: TGTGCCAGCACCTATGGGGATCAGCCCCAGCATTTT.

This clonotype was recorded many times. This chain uses TRBV6-2 or TRBV6-3 with TRBJ1-6, with D unclear. This CDR3 is built from 16 residues. Germline CDR1 reads MNHEY; CDR2 reads SVGEGT. V was cut by 6 bases and J by 2 bases, with 14 bases left in between. The CDR3 spells CASSTYSDTYNSPLHF. The DNA for the CDR3 is TGTGCCAGCAGCACTTACAGCGATACCTATAATTCACCCCTCCACTTT.

This clonotype was detected many times. V and J are TRBV6-1 and TRBJ1-1, with D possibly TRBD1 on 5 matching bases. CDR3 size: 14 residues. The V end was cut by 6 bases, the J end by 3 bases, with 14 bases between. Germline V gives CDR1 MNHNS, CDR2 SASEGT. The CDR3 spells CASRFGGWDTEAFF. In DNA, the CDR3 is TGTGCCAGCAGGTTCGGGGGTTGGGACACTGAAGCTTTCTTT.

The J gene is TRBJ2-7, the V gene TRBV27; tentative D call: TRBD1 (6 bases). Germline CDR1 and CDR2: MNHEY and SMNVEV (reference sequence). The V end lost 5 bases, the J end lost 0 bases, and 14 bases lay between the germline ends. The CDR3 consists of 15 residues. CDR3 sequence: CASSNRDKGSYEQYF. The CDR3, as DNA: TGTGCCAGCAGTAACCGGGACAAAGGCTCCTACGAGCAGTACTTC.

There are a few counts of this clonotype. The chain combines TRBV11-3 with TRBJ1-2; the D is unclear. There are 14 residues in the CDR3. Trimming removed 7 bases from V and 5 bases from J, with 17 bases in between. Germline V CDR1 and CDR2: SGHNT, YENEEA. The CDR3 sequence is CASTLEVACYGYTF. DNA of the CDR3: TGTGCCAGCACCCTGGAGGTGGCCTGTTATGGCTACACCTTC.

On this clonotype: Relative to the germline gene, one junction end is altered; a read error may explain this. V usage is TRBV4-1 and J usage is TRBJ1-4, with D possibly matching TRBD1 (5 bases). Looked up from germline, CDR1 is MGHRA and CDR2 is YSYEKL. The CDR3 spans 15 residues. CDR3 DNA: TGCGCCAGCAGCCAAGATCCGGGACGGTCAGAAAGACTGTTTTTT. Translation: CASSQDPGRSERLFF.

This clonotype was observed many times. The V and J genes are TRBV28 and TRBJ1-2; no clear D. The CDR3 totals 15 residues. Trimming took off 6 bases at V and 0 bases at J, with 14 bases between the two ends. Germline V gene data show CDR1 as MDHEN and CDR2 as SYDVKM. The CDR3 region has the DNA TGTGCCAGCAGCACCCTCAGTGAGACTAACTATGGCTACACCTTC. Its translation is CASSTLSETNYGYTF.

On this clonotype: A much larger clone differs from this one at a single base, so this may be a read error. The J gene is TRBJ2-1, the V gene TRBV7-9; 8 positions agree with TRBD2. V was pared by 6 bases and J by 12 bases, with 16 bases of the junction left unmatched. CDR1 SEHNR and CDR2 FQNEAQ come from the germline V gene (reference sequence). This CDR3 region has 15 residues. The DNA for the CDR3 is TGTGCCAGCAGTTTGGGACTAGGGGTAGCGGATGGGCAGTTCTTC. This encodes CASSLGLGVADGQFF.

To note about this clonotype: A read error is possible here, since a much larger clone lies one base away. The chain employs TRBV12-3 or TRBV12-4 and TRBJ1-6, with 8 nucleotides matching TRBD1. The CDR3 totals 15 residues. CDR3 in amino acids: CASSKGQVPASPPHF. In DNA, the CDR3 is TGTGCCAGCAGTAAGGGACAGGTTCCCGCCTCACCCCCCCACTTT.

This clonotype was found many times. The chain has TRBV5-1 and TRBJ2-7; the D gene is possibly TRBD1 (6 bases). This CDR3 spans 16 amino acids. The germline gives CDR1 SGHRS, CDR2 YFSETQ. V shed 4 bases and J shed 2 bases, with 19 bases lying between them. The CDR3 is CASSPTTGTSTYEQYF. The CDR3 nucleotides are TGCGCCAGCAGCCCCACAACAGGGACATCAACCTACGAGCAGTACTTC.

The sample holds many counts of this clonotype. The V call is TRBV7-9, the J call TRBJ2-5, with 8 bases fitting TRBD1. Germline assignment: CDR1 SEHNR and CDR2 FQNEAQ (reference sequence). This CDR3 has 16 residues. V shed 2 bases, J shed 2 bases, and the junction held 7 bases outside the gene matches. For the CDR3, the DNA is TGTGCCAGCAGCTTACGCCTCAGGGGGCAGCAAGAGACCCAGTACTTC. Protein: CASSLRLRGQQETQYF.

This clonotype was picked up many times. V and J are TRBV6-2 or TRBV6-3 and TRBJ1-5; a weak D match, TRBD1 (5 bases). The V gene lost 2 bases and the J gene lost 9 bases, with 14 bases spanning the gap. The CDR3 length is 14 residues. Germline lookup yields CDR1 MNHEY and CDR2 SVGEGT. The CDR3 sequence: CASSYDSNTRPQHF. CDR3 DNA sequence: TGTGCCAGCAGTTACGACAGCAATACAAGGCCCCAGCATTTT.